The TCR beta chain under discussion was sequenced for a study of CD8+ T cells in alopecia areata. Study context: Treated individuals took tofacitinib by mouth, 5 to 10 mg twice daily. The study gave tofacitinib for 6 to 18 months, then 6 months off drug.

Sequencing used cDNA as its template, made by extracting RNA and reverse transcribing it. Sequencing used immunoSEQ multiplex PCR; TCRdb keeps in-frame clones, though not all of them. Here the sample spans fewer than 250,000 clones, 57% being singletons. PBMC-derived CD4+ and CD8+ T cells were sorted. Trimming shortened V by 2 bases and J by 9 bases, and 9 bases separated the two germline ends. Germline assignment: CDR1 SGHDT and CDR2 YYEEEE. The CDR3 contains 11 residues. As regards this clone: Its antigen is still unknown.

Study-level points and caveats: Clarity of TCR sharing across patients fell short of that in mice, possibly HLA-related.

This chain uses TRBV5-6 with TRBJ2-7; D remains ambiguous. The starting material was CD4+ T cells sorted from blood, obtained at week 0. This clonotype was obtained from a human donor with alopecia areata. The DNA for the CDR3 is TGTGCCAGCAGCTTATTCGGTTGGCAGTACTTC. It yields the protein CASSLFGWQYF.